Below, 31 T cell receptor beta chains from the same sample are listed, as sequenced in a study of blood T cells in healthy people across ages (dated by TCRdb to between 2015 and 2017). The library was made by 5' RACE. Sequencing used an Illumina HiSeq 2500. A second PCR of about 6 to 12 cycles was run with a J-beta primer mix and a sample-barcoded 5' primer. TCRdb trimmed the raw reads at Q25, called clones with MiXCR and kept productive beta chains. Records with the same CDR3 protein are collapsed into one entry carrying the most frequent genes and DNA. This sample holds around 990,000 distinct CDR3 sequences; roughly two fifths were observed only once. The top ten clones comprise around 13% of the sample. Sequenced sample: blood. The receptor set was obtained from a man between 18 and 35 years old in good health.

This clonotype has just a few counts. This rearrangement joins TRBV2 to TRBJ1-2, with a possible D match to TRBD1 (5 bases). CDR3 length: 13 residues. The V end lost 6 bases, the J end lost 4 bases, and 12 bases lay between the germline ends. CDR1 is SNHLY and CDR2 is FYNNEI in the germline V gene. CDR3 bases: TGTGCCAGCAGCCACGGACATCCCTATGGCTACACCTTC. It is translated as CASSHGHPYGYTF.

This clonotype was recorded a few times. The chain carries TRBV7-2 and TRBJ1-1, with a tentative D call TRBD1 (5 bases). CDR3 length: 15 residues. Trimming stripped 7 bases from V and 3 bases from J, with 18 bases between. Germline values: CDR1 SGHTA, CDR2 FQGNSA. In nucleotides, the CDR3 is TGTGCCAGCACCCAAGGGGCAGACTATTACACTGAAGCTTTCTTT. It codes for CASTQGADYYTEAFF.

J is TRBJ1-1 and V is TRBV10-3, with 7 bases fitting TRBD1. From germline, CDR1 is ENHRY and CDR2 SYGVKD. This CDR3 region has 14 residues. The junction had 10 bases not matched to a gene; V was cut back by 5 bases and J by 7 bases. CDR3 DNA sequence: TGTGCCATCAGTTCCAAACCGACAGGGTATGAAGCTTTCTTT. It codes for CAISSKPTGYEAFF.

This clonotype has a handful of counts. The chain employs TRBV7-8 and TRBJ1-5; D is ambiguous. The CDR3 spans 15 residues. V lost 1 base and J lost 1, with 8 bases in between. Germline CDR1 SGHVS, CDR2 FQNEAQ. The CDR3: CASSLVEASNQPQHF. The CDR3 DNA follows: TGTGCCAGCAGCTTAGTTGAAGCCAGCAATCAGCCCCAGCATTTT.

The chain carries TRBV28 and TRBJ1-4; D gene ambiguous. CDR1 is MDHEN, CDR2 SYDVKM, per germline. With 6 bases removed from V and 12 bases from J, the gap between germline ends came to 11 bases. The CDR3 extends over 11 amino acids. This chain's CDR3 is CASSQRRELFF. CDR3 sequence (DNA): TGTGCCAGCAGCCAAAGGAGGGAACTGTTTTTT.

This clonotype appeared once. The chain links TRBV7-2 to TRBJ1-2, with 8 bases lining up with TRBD1. J was trimmed by 6 bases and V by 2 bases; bases with no gene match: 5. There are 14 residues in the CDR3. The germline gives CDR1 SGHTA, CDR2 FQGNSA. In DNA form, the CDR3 reads TGTGCCAGCAGCTTATACACAGGGGGGGATGGCTACACCTTC. This translates into CASSLYTGGDGYTF.

This clonotype was recorded many times. V usage is TRBV27 and J usage is TRBJ1-5; tentatively, D is TRBD1 (5 bases). This CDR3 has 14 amino acids. Trimming stripped 6 bases from V and 1 base from J, with 10 bases between. Germline V gene sequence: CDR1 MNHEY, CDR2 SMNVEV (reference sequence). The CDR3: CASSSRVSNQPQHF. CDR3 DNA sequence: TGTGCCAGCAGCAGCAGGGTGAGCAATCAGCCCCAGCATTTT.

To note about this clonotype: Sequence at one end of the junction differs from germline and may be a read error. The V call is TRBV5-1, the J call TRBJ1-5; D gene unclear. This CDR3 is 15 amino acids long. The V gene's germline CDR1 is SGHRS and CDR2 YFSETQ. The CDR3 coding sequence is TGTGCCAGCAGCTTAGACGGATATAGCAATCAGCCCCAGCATTTT. Translating it yields CASSLDGYSNQPQHF. Full variable domain (missing parts from reference TRBV5-1 and TRBJ1-5): KAGVTQTPRYLIKTRGQQVTLSCSPISGHRSVSWYQQTPGQGLQFLFEYFSETQRNKGNFPGRFSGRQFSNSRSEMNVSTLELGDSALYLCASSLDGYSNQPQHFGDGTRLSIL.

At least ten counts were recorded for this clonotype. The chain couples TRBV7-2 to TRBJ2-1; unclear D gene. CDR3 length: 11 amino acids. Trimming stripped 3 bases from V and 12 bases from J, with 9 bases between. Germline CDR1 and CDR2: SGHTA and FQGNSA. CDR3 DNA: TGTGCCAGCAGCTTTGGTGTAGGGCAGTTCTTC. Amino acid sequence: CASSFGVGQFF.

The sample holds a few counts of this clonotype. The V and J genes are TRBV19 and TRBJ1-1; tentatively, D is TRBD1 (5 bases). This CDR3 comprises 13 residues. Germline-derived CDR1 and CDR2 are LNHDA and SQIVND (reference sequence). The CDR3 sequence: CASRSGGRGVAFF. The CDR3 nucleotides are TGTGCTTCCAGGTCGGGGGGACGAGGCGTAGCTTTCTTT.

The sample holds many counts of this clonotype. The chain recombines TRBV25-1 with TRBJ1-5; the D gene is possibly TRBD1 (5 bases). The CDR3 covers 13 residues. The V end was cut by 6 bases, the J end by 2 bases, with 8 bases between. CDR1 is MGHDK and CDR2 is SYGVNS in the germline V gene. This chain's CDR3 is CASSWGGNQPQHF. The CDR3 bases are TGTGCCAGCAGCTGGGGGGGCAATCAGCCCCAGCATTTT. Full variable domain (remainder filled in from reference TRBV25-1 and TRBJ1-5): EADIYQTPRYLVIGTGKKITLECSQTMGHDKMYWYQQDPGMELHLIHYSYGVNSTEKGDLSSESTVSRIRTEHFPLTLESARPSHTSQYLCASSWGGNQPQHFGDGTRLSIL.

DNA for the CDR3: TGCGCCAGCAGCCTGACAGGGATGAGCACAGATACGCAGTATTTT. Protein product: CASSLTGMSTDTQYF. V is TRBV5-1 and J is TRBJ2-3; 7 bases match TRBD1. CDR1 SGHRS and CDR2 YFSETQ come from the germline V gene. The CDR3 runs 15 residues. After removal of 4 bases from V and 0 bases from J, the junction contained 5 bases not matched to a gene.

This rearrangement joins TRBV20-1 to TRBJ1-5, with D maybe TRBD1 (5 bases). V lost 5 bases, J lost 0 bases, and 17 bases lay in between. The CDR3 has 16 amino acids. Germline-derived CDR1 and CDR2 are DFQATT and SNEGSKA (reference sequence). The CDR3 nucleotides read TGCAGTGCTCCATTGAGGGGATCTTATAGCAATCAGCCCCAGCATTTT. Encoded protein: CSAPLRGSYSNQPQHF.

The chain joins TRBV29-1 to TRBJ2-7, with D maybe TRBD1 (5 bases). Germline lookup yields CDR1 SQVTM and CDR2 ANQGSEA. There are 12 residues in the CDR3. V lost 4 bases, J lost 3 bases, and 10 bases lay in between. The CDR3 DNA reads as TGCAGCGTTGGAGACAGCCTCTACGAGCAGTACTTC. Amino acid sequence: CSVGDSLYEQYF.

A note on this clonotype: A clone one base away is much larger, so this may be a read error. This chain links TRBV4-1 with TRBJ2-7; TRBD1 is a possible D gene (6 bases). Germline assignment: CDR1 MGHRA and CDR2 YSYEKL. The germline V and J ends were trimmed by 2 bases and 7 bases, with 9 bases remaining between them. The CDR3 is 12 amino acids. The CDR3 region is CASSQQGIEQYF. The CDR3 DNA reads as TGCGCCAGCAGCCAACAGGGGATTGAGCAGTACTTC.

The chain recombines TRBV13 with TRBJ2-1; 11 nucleotides match TRBD2. CDR3 length: 17 residues. V was clipped by 0 bases and J by 3 bases; unmatched bases: 4. Germline V lookup: CDR1 PRHDT, CDR2 FYEKMQ (reference sequence). The CDR3 region has the DNA TGTGCCAGCAGCTTAGGACTAGCGGGGGCCCTCTACAATGAGCAGTTCTTC. Translated: CASSLGLAGALYNEQFF.

The CDR3: CASSQGIYLETQYF. The CDR3 DNA reads as TGCGCCAGCAGCCAAGGAATATACCTTGAGACCCAGTACTTC. The rearrangement uses TRBV4-1 and TRBJ2-5; unclear D gene. The V and J ends lost 1 base and 5 bases respectively, with 11 bases between them. The CDR3 covers 14 residues. The germline CDR1 and CDR2 sequences are MGHRA and YSYEKL.

The chain recombines TRBV7-2 with TRBJ1-4, with D maybe TRBD1 (5 bases). The germline V gene encodes CDR1 SGHTA and CDR2 FQGNSA. The CDR3 consists of 17 residues. Trimming removed 5 bases at V and 2 bases at J, with 18 bases between. The CDR3 loop is CASSPGGGFDTNEKLFF. In nucleotides, the CDR3 is TGTGCCAGCAGCCCCGGCGGGGGATTTGACACTAATGAAAAACTGTTTTTT.

This clonotype turned up a few times. V gene TRBV25-1 combines with J gene TRBJ2-5; D gene unclear. This CDR3 region has 10 residues. CDR1 and CDR2 (germline): MGHDK, SYGVNS. With 10 bases removed from V and 2 bases from J, the gap between germline ends came to 5 bases. The CDR3 nucleotides read TGTGCCACCTATCAAGAGACCCAGTACTTC. Amino acid sequence: CATYQETQYF.

V usage is TRBV3-1 and J usage is TRBJ1-6, with D unclear. Germline CDR1 LGHDT, CDR2 YNNKEL (reference sequence). V dropped 4 bases and J dropped 5 bases, with 18 bases sitting between them. The CDR3 extends over 17 amino acids. The CDR3 sequence: CASSPSDPIADNSPLHF. Written as DNA, the CDR3 is TGTGCCAGCAGCCCCTCTGACCCTATTGCGGATAATTCACCCCTCCACTTT.

This clonotype has a handful of counts. The chain links TRBV4-3 to TRBJ1-2; perhaps TRBD1 as D (5 bases). This CDR3 spans 18 amino acids. Germline V gene lookup returns CDR1 LGHNA and CDR2 YSLEER. Trimming shortened V by 1 base and J by 0 bases, and 18 bases separated the two germline ends. The CDR3, as DNA: TGCGCCAGCAGCCAAGTGAGTTTCCGGGACGAAACTAACTATGGCTACACCTTC. Its translation is CASSQVSFRDETNYGYTF.

This clonotype has more than one count but fewer than ten. The DNA of the CDR3 is TGCAGTACGACAGGGATGTTGAACACTGAAGCTTTCTTT. Protein sequence: CSTTGMLNTEAFF. The chain couples TRBV20-1 to TRBJ1-1, with 7 bases identical to TRBD1. CDR1 is DFQATT and CDR2 is SNEGSKA in the germline V gene (reference sequence). V dropped 8 bases and J dropped 0; count of bases not matched to a gene: 6. The CDR3 sequence is 13 residues long.

The chain joins TRBV27 to TRBJ2-1, with 8 bases identical to TRBD2. CDR1 and CDR2 from the germline V gene are MNHEY and SMNVEV (reference sequence). The CDR3 is made up of 19 amino acids. The ends lost 5 bases at V and 0 bases at J; junction bases unmatched: 15. The CDR3 reads CASSARLARATSSYNEQFF. The DNA of the CDR3 is TGTGCCAGCAGTGCCCGACTAGCGCGGGCCACCAGCTCCTACAATGAGCAGTTCTTC.

The V and J genes are TRBV6-6 and TRBJ1-4, with D uncertain. The germline V gene encodes CDR1 MNHNY and CDR2 SVGAGI (reference sequence). This CDR3 region has 16 residues. The germline V and J ends were trimmed by 3 bases and 2 bases, with 13 bases remaining between them. CDR3 sequence reads: CASSYSPPNTNEKLFF. CDR3 sequence (DNA): TGTGCCAGCAGTTATTCGCCCCCGAACACTAATGAAAAACTGTTTTTT.

This sequence joins TRBV20-1 and TRBJ1-6, with D perhaps TRBD1 (5 bases). The CDR3 sequence is 19 residues long. The germline CDR1 and CDR2 sequences are DFQATT and SNEGSKA (reference sequence). The V end lost 3 bases, the J end lost 0 bases, and 21 bases lay between the germline ends. The CDR3 spells CSASYGAHTSNSYNSPLHF. Here the CDR3 DNA reads TGCAGTGCTAGCTACGGGGCCCATACATCTAACTCCTATAATTCACCCCTCCACTTT.

This chain uses TRBV20-1 with TRBJ2-7; 11 bases align to TRBD2. The last part of the DNA fits TRBJ2-5 better; the J call may be wrong. The CDR3 runs 20 residues. Germline V gene lookup returns CDR1 DFQATT and CDR2 SNEGSKA (reference sequence). The CDR3 coding sequence is TGCAGTGCTAGAGCTTCAGGACTAGCGGGCCCGTGGTCTTTGATGGAGACCCAGTACTTC. As protein: CSARASGLAGPWSLMETQYF.

This chain joins TRBV5-1 and TRBJ2-5, with D possibly matching TRBD1 (6 bases). The germline V gene encodes CDR1 SGHRS and CDR2 YFSETQ. The CDR3 length is 15 residues. The ends were cut back, 2 bases at V and 4 bases at J, with 15 bases in the middle. The CDR3, as DNA: TGCGCCAGCAGCTTTGGGGGCAGGTTAGGAGAGACCCAGTACTTC. Residues: CASSFGGRLGETQYF.

As regards this clonotype: Given a much more abundant clone one base away, this may be a read error. The CDR3 nucleotides are TGTGCCAGCAGTTTATACAAGACAGGGAACACTGAAGCTTTCTTT. Residues: CASSLYKTGNTEAFF. The genes are TRBV27 and TRBJ1-1; tentative D call: TRBD1 (6 bases). V lost 1 base and J lost 1, with 10 bases in between. The CDR3 sequence is 15 residues long. The germline gives CDR1 MNHEY, CDR2 SMNVEV (reference sequence).

The rearrangement joins TRBV20-1 to TRBJ2-2; a possible D gene is TRBD2 (7 bases). Germline values: CDR1 DFQATT, CDR2 SNEGSKA (reference sequence). The CDR3 covers 12 residues. This CDR3 reads CSATGGHGELFF. CDR3 sequence (DNA): TGCAGCGCCACCGGGGGGCACGGGGAGCTGTTTTTT.

This clonotype has just a few counts. The chain couples TRBV7-2 to TRBJ2-1; 8 nucleotides line up with TRBD2. This CDR3 comprises 16 residues. The V and J ends lost 2 bases and 2 bases, in that order; junction bases with no gene match: 5. CDR1 is SGHTA, CDR2 FQGNSA, per germline. CDR3 amino acids: CASSLRGLDTYNEQFF. CDR3 bases: TGTGCCAGCAGCTTAAGGGGACTAGACACCTACAATGAGCAGTTCTTC.

This clonotype was counted between two and nine times. The V call is TRBV20-1, the J call TRBJ2-7, with a possible D match to TRBD1 (5 bases). The CDR3 contains 13 residues. Germline-derived CDR1 and CDR2 are DFQATT and SNEGSKA (reference sequence). Trimming took off 0 bases at V and 0 bases at J, with 6 bases between the two ends. The CDR3 DNA is TGCAGTGCTAGAGAGACAGACTCCTACGAGCAGTACTTC. This translates into CSARETDSYEQYF.